Listed below are T cell receptor beta chains from one sample, sequenced in a study of radiotherapy plus CTLA-4 blockade in lung cancer. The data were produced by immunoSEQ multiplex PCR, yet TCRdb's version contains in-frame clones alone and is incomplete. The sample lists around 70,000 clones, around 87% occurring once. The sample here was peripheral blood, taken from a patient treated with radiotherapy plus ipilimumab. These receptors came from a human donor with non-small cell lung cancer that progressed on radiotherapy plus ipilimumab. The CDR3 runs from the conserved cysteine through the conserved F or W. Fields, in order: CDR3 DNA, CDR3 protein, D gene, V gene, J gene, clone size. The D gene is left open where the match is weak. The size of a clone is reported for some rows only, either as once, few or many, or as a class for expanded clones.

TGTGCCAGCAGTGGCTCAATACTAGATGTCTACGAGCAGTACTTC	CASSGSILDVYEQYF	.	TRBV27	TRBJ2-7	.
TGTGCCAGCAGTGGGCCAGGGGGCGTTAACTATGGCTACACCTTC	CASSGPGGVNYGYTF	TRBD1	TRBV27	TRBJ1-2	.
TGCGCCAGCAGCTCGGGACTAGTCAGTATCCAAGAGACCCAGTACTTC	CASSSGLVSIQETQYF	TRBD2	TRBV5-1	TRBJ2-5	.
TGTGCCTGGGCACCCTACCCCTCCCTCAAACTAGCGGATACGAACACCGGGGAGCTGTTTTTT	CAWAPYPSLKLADTNTGELFF	TRBD2	TRBV30	TRBJ2-2	.
TGCGCCAGCAGTGACGGCGGGATCCTGACCGAGCAGTTCTTC	CASSDGGILTEQFF	.	TRBV10-1	TRBJ2-1	once
TGTGCCAGCACCAAGAGGGGACTAGATCTCTACGAGCAGTACTTC	CASTKRGLDLYEQYF	TRBD2	TRBV27	TRBJ2-7	.
TGCAGCGTTGACGGGTCCACCCACTACAATGAGCAGTTCTTC	CSVDGSTHYNEQFF	.	TRBV29-1	TRBJ2-1	.
TGCAGTGCTAGTTTACAAGAGACCCAGTACTTC	CSASLQETQYF	.	TRBV20-1	TRBJ2-5	.
TGTGCCAGCAGCGTAGAGGACAGCAATCAGCCCCAGCATTTT	CASSVEDSNQPQHF	.	TRBV9	TRBJ1-5	few
TGTGCCAGTAGTATTAGCGGGAGCGGCGATACGCAGTATTTT	CASSISGSGDTQYF	TRBD2	TRBV19	TRBJ2-3	.
TGCAGCTCCCTCTTGGGCGGCTATGGCTACACCTTC	CSSLLGGYGYTF	.	TRBV29-1	TRBJ1-2	.
TGCGCCAGCAGCTTGGGGTCGGGGAACCAAGAGACCCAGTACTTC	CASSLGSGNQETQYF	.	TRBV5-1	TRBJ2-5	.
TGTGCCAGCAGCCCCACGGGACTAGCGGACAATGAGCAGTTCTTC	CASSPTGLADNEQFF	TRBD2	TRBV5-5	TRBJ2-1	few
TGCGCCAGCAGCTTGGAGGGACAAATCAATGAGCAGTTCTTC	CASSLEGQINEQFF	.	TRBV5-1	TRBJ2-1	once
TGTGCCAGCAGCCGCGGACAGGGGGAATATGGCTACACCTTC	CASSRGQGEYGYTF	TRBD1	TRBV5-5	TRBJ1-2	.
TGTGCCAGCAGTGACGGCGGGAACTATGGCTACACCTTC	CASSDGGNYGYTF	.	TRBV6-4	TRBJ1-2	.
TGTGCCAGCAGCTTAAGTTCCTCGAGGGGGCAGGAGACCCAGTACTTC	CASSLSSSRGQETQYF	TRBD1	TRBV7-2	TRBJ2-5	.
TGTGCCAGCAGCCCCCTAGGGCCCGCGAACACCGGGGAGCTGTTTTTT	CASSPLGPANTGELFF	.	TRBV11-3	TRBJ2-2	few
TGTGCCAGCAGTAGGACAGGGGAAGGCTACACCTTC	CASSRTGEGYTF	TRBD1	TRBV6-1	TRBJ1-2	.
TGTGCCAGCTCCAGGACAGGGGTAGGGACCGGGGAGCTGTTTTTT	CASSRTGVGTGELFF	TRBD1	TRBV11-3	TRBJ2-2	.
TGTGCCAGCAGTCCAGGGGTTCTTGAGACCCAGTACTTC	CASSPGVLETQYF	.	TRBV28	TRBJ2-5	.
TGTGCCAGCAAGGACAGGGGTAACTATGGCTACACCTTC	CASKDRGNYGYTF	TRBD1	TRBV2	TRBJ1-2	once
TGCGCCAGCAGTGAGATGGCTAGCGGTAACAATGAGCAGTTCTTC	CASSEMASGNNEQFF	TRBD2	TRBV10-2	TRBJ2-1	few
TGTGCCAGCAGCCCAAGACAGGGGGCGCGGAATCAGCCCCAGCATTTT	CASSPRQGARNQPQHF	TRBD1	TRBV6-6	TRBJ1-5	.
TGTGCCAGCAGTTTACGACACTTAGGACAGGGGTTATATGAGCAGTTCTTC	CASSLRHLGQGLYEQFF	TRBD1	TRBV27	TRBJ2-1	.
TGTGCCAGCAGCTTAGAGGGTCTAGCGGGAGTCGTGTCCGGGGAGCTGTTTTTT	CASSLEGLAGVVSGELFF	TRBD2	TRBV7-8	TRBJ2-2	.
TGTGCCTGGGATATCCGGGACAGCTTACAAGAGACCCAGTACTTC	CAWDIRDSLQETQYF	TRBD1	TRBV30	TRBJ2-5	.
TGTGCCTGGGGGGACCCGGGGTCTGAAGCTTTCTTT	CAWGDPGSEAFF	.	TRBV30	TRBJ1-1	.
TGCGCCAGCAGTGAGTCTCGGGGGAGCTATAACACAGATACGCAGTATTTT	CASSESRGSYNTDTQYF	.	TRBV10-1	TRBJ2-3	.
TGTGCCAGCAGCTTATTCCCTGATACTTTTGCAAGCTCCTACAATGAGCAGTTCTTC	CASSLFPDTFASSYNEQFF	.	TRBV11-2	TRBJ2-1	.
TGTGCCAGCAGGGAGACTAGCGGGAGAAATGAGCAGTTCTTC	CASRETSGRNEQFF	TRBD2	TRBV6-1	TRBJ2-1	.
TGCGCCAGCAGCCAAGATACCAGGGTCTACGAGCAGTACTTC	CASSQDTRVYEQYF	.	TRBV4-1	TRBJ2-7	.
TGTGCCAGCATCGCCGGCCGGGGACAGGGTTTCTTGGACGAGCAGTACTTC	CASIAGRGQGFLDEQYF	TRBD1	TRBV11-2	TRBJ2-7	.
TGTGCCAGCCCGGACAGGAACACCGGGGAGCTGTTTTTT	CASPDRNTGELFF	.	TRBV6-1	TRBJ2-2	.
TGTGCCAGTAACCCCAGACAGGGGGACACCGGGGAGCTGTTTTTT	CASNPRQGDTGELFF	TRBD1	TRBV19	TRBJ2-2	.
TGTGCCAGCAGCCTCTTCACCGGGACAGGGGGCGCAAACCCTGAAGCTTTCTTT	CASSLFTGTGGANPEAFF	TRBD1	TRBV4-2	TRBJ1-1	.
TGCGCCAGCAGCCTTCGGACTAGCGGGAGTAATAGGAATGAGCAGTTCTTC	CASSLRTSGSNRNEQFF	TRBD2	TRBV4-1	TRBJ2-1	.
TGTGCCAGCAGTGATCGGGCCTCGAACACCGGGGAGCTGTTTTTT	CASSDRASNTGELFF	.	TRBV2	TRBJ2-2	.
TGTGCCAGCACACCGACGGGACTCTATAATGAAAAACTGTTTTTT	CASTPTGLYNEKLFF	.	TRBV6-6	TRBJ1-4	.
TGTGCCAGCAGTTACTCAAGATCGGGCATAAATCAGCCCCAGCATTTT	CASSYSRSGINQPQHF	.	TRBV6-6	TRBJ1-5	.
TGTGCCAGCAGTGGGGCGGGGACAGGGACCTATGGCTACACCTTC	CASSGAGTGTYGYTF	TRBD1	TRBV6-1	TRBJ1-2	once
TGTGCCTGGCTCAACCGGGACACCGACAGAGCTTTCTTT	CAWLNRDTDRAFF	.	TRBV30	TRBJ1-1	.
TGTGCCAGCAGATTTTCGGGACGGCAAAACTATGGCTACACCTTC	CASRFSGRQNYGYTF	.	TRBV6-5	TRBJ1-2	.
TGTGCCAGCAGTTTACTCGGGGGTACTGAAGCTTTCTTT	CASSLLGGTEAFF	.	TRBV28	TRBJ1-1	.
TGTGCCAGCAGTTTATCAGGGACGGATCCCTACGAGCAGTACTTC	CASSLSGTDPYEQYF	.	TRBV27	TRBJ2-7	.
TGCGCCAGCAGCCTCAACAGGGGGAAAGAGACCCAGTACTTC	CASSLNRGKETQYF	TRBD1	TRBV5-1	TRBJ2-5	.
TGTGCCACCAGCAGACATGCCGGGGAGACCCAGTACTTC	CATSRHAGETQYF	.	TRBV15	TRBJ2-5	.
TGTGCCACCAGTATACAGGGTGTAGAGACCCAGTACTTC	CATSIQGVETQYF	.	TRBV19	TRBJ2-5	few
TGTGCCAGCAGTTTAGGGGGTATCTACAATGAGCAGTTCTTC	CASSLGGIYNEQFF	.	TRBV27	TRBJ2-1	.
TGTGCCACCAGCATTAGCGGGGGGGAATACAATGAGCAGTTCTTC	CATSISGGEYNEQFF	TRBD2	TRBV15	TRBJ2-1	.
TGTGCCAGCAGTGGGGGAACTAGCGATGGCAAAAACATTCAGTACTTC	CASSGGTSDGKNIQYF	TRBD2	TRBV6-1	TRBJ2-4	.
TGCGCCAGCAGCCCCGGGACAGGGACCGAGCAGTACTTC	CASSPGTGTEQYF	TRBD1	TRBV5-1	TRBJ2-7	.